A single sample is the source of the 32 T cell receptor beta chains below, sequenced in a study of shared clonotypes between healthy human individuals. Assay used: immunoSEQ multiplex PCR; TCRdb lists only in-frame clones, some missing. The table shows some 2,000,000 clones, with around 96% occurring only once. Cells designated naive CD8 were CD45RO-negative and were positively selected for CCR7, with terminally differentiated effector memory CD45RA+ cells excluded. Sequenced: naive CD8+ T cells sorted from blood. The receptors were sampled from a man between 18 and 35 years old in good health.

Turning to this clone: Other DNA sequences in this specimen translate into the identical CDR3. The genes are TRBV9 and TRBJ1-1; D uncertain. Germline V gene data show CDR1 as SGDLS and CDR2 as YYNGEE. The V and J ends lost 2 bases and 3 bases respectively, with 11 bases between them. This CDR3 has 14 amino acids. CDR3 DNA: TGTGCCAGCAGCGTCGTCGGATCGGACACTGAAGCTTTCTTT. The encoded protein is CASSVVGSDTEAFF.

J is TRBJ2-7 and V is TRBV6-6; D possibly corresponds to TRBD1 (5 bases). Trimming removed 2 bases at V and 3 bases at J, with 11 bases between. The germline V gene has CDR1 MNHNY and CDR2 SVGAGI (reference sequence). There are 14 residues in the CDR3. The CDR3, as DNA: TGTGCCAGCAGTTACGGGGCAACCGTCTACGAGCAGTACTTC. Amino acids: CASSYGATVYEQYF.

The chain couples TRBV18 to TRBJ1-4, with D unresolved. This CDR3 is built from 13 residues. CDR1 KGHSH and CDR2 LQKENI come from the germline V gene. Between the trimmed V and J ends, which lost 0 bases and 6 bases, there was a span of 5 bases. The CDR3 loop reads CASSPPADEKLFF. The CDR3 DNA follows: TGTGCCAGCTCACCACCGGCCGATGAAAAACTGTTTTTT.

The V gene is TRBV2, the J gene TRBJ2-1, with 8 bases that match TRBD1. CDR1 and CDR2 from the germline V gene are SNHLY and FYNNEI. V shed 7 bases, J shed 9 bases, and the junction held 14 bases outside the gene matches. The CDR3 extends over 15 amino acids. CDR3 sequence: CASTWTGPRVGEQFF. CDR3 DNA sequence: TGTGCCAGCACCTGGACAGGGCCGAGGGTTGGTGAGCAGTTCTTC.

The J gene is TRBJ2-5, the V gene TRBV9, with 7 bases matching TRBD2. The CDR3 is 13 residues long. V trimming: 3 bases; J trimming: 5 bases; junction bases outside the gene matches: 4. The germline V gene has CDR1 SGDLS and CDR2 YYNGEE. The CDR3 DNA reads as TGTGCCAGCAGCGAAAGGGGAGGGGAGACCCAGTACTTC. The encoded protein is CASSERGGETQYF.

This sequence joins TRBV2 and TRBJ2-7; 8 bases map to TRBD1. The CDR3 contains 12 residues. Germline values: CDR1 SNHLY, CDR2 FYNNEI. The V gene end was trimmed by 6 bases and the J gene end by 5 bases; junction bases not matched to a gene: 3. CDR3 amino acids: CASRATGDEQYF. For the CDR3, the DNA is TGTGCCAGCAGGGCGACAGGGGACGAGCAGTACTTC.

This sequence joins TRBV7-9 and TRBJ2-6; D is perhaps TRBD1 (6 bases). This CDR3 comprises 18 residues. Germline V CDR1 and CDR2: SEHNR, FQNEAQ (reference sequence). The V end lost 4 bases, the J end lost 0 bases, and 16 bases lay between the germline ends. The CDR3 sequence is CASSSPPGHNSGANVLTF. The CDR3 DNA reads as TGTGCCAGCAGCTCCCCCCCGGGACATAACTCTGGGGCCAACGTCCTGACTTTC.

V usage is TRBV15 and J usage is TRBJ1-5; D not certain. The length of the CDR3 is 14 residues. Germline V gene data show CDR1 as LNHNV and CDR2 as YYDKDF (reference sequence). Trimming removed 3 bases at V and 4 bases at J, with 10 bases between. CDR3 DNA: TGTGCCACCAGCAGGGACGGAATAAATCAGCCCCAGCATTTT. Encoded protein: CATSRDGINQPQHF. Based on the CDR3 plus reference TRBV15 and TRBJ1-5, the full variable domain is DAMVIQNPRYQVTQFGKPVTLSCSQTLNHNVMYWYQQKSSQAPKLLFHYYDKDFNNEADTPDNFQSRRPNTSFCFLDIRSPGLGDTAMYLCATSRDGINQPQHFGDGTRLSIL.

The J gene is TRBJ2-7, the V gene TRBV19; 14 bases fit TRBD2. The V and J ends lost 5 bases and 4 bases, in that order; junction bases with no gene match: 13. The CDR3 length is 18 residues. The germline gives CDR1 LNHDA, CDR2 SQIVND (reference sequence). Here the CDR3 reads CASSPGLAGDRSMYEQYF. CDR3 bases: TGTGCCAGTAGTCCGGGACTAGCGGGAGACCGGTCCATGTACGAGCAGTACTTC.

The gene calls are TRBV6-4 and TRBJ1-2; 7 nucleotides agree with TRBD1. V dropped 5 bases and J dropped 4; count of bases not matched to a gene: 16. This CDR3 is 17 amino acids long. Per germline, CDR1 MRHNA and CDR2 SNTAGT. The CDR3 DNA reads TGTGCCAGCAGTCCTTCGGTGTCCGCGACAGGGCCCTATGGCTACACCTTC. This encodes CASSPSVSATGPYGYTF.

With regard to this clone: At one boundary the junction diverges from the germline segment, which might be a read error. The chain employs TRBV30 and TRBJ1-2, with D perhaps TRBD1 (6 bases). Germline loops: CDR1 GTSNPN, CDR2 SVGIG (reference sequence). The CDR3 covers 16 residues. The CDR3 spells CAWSVHRTVPRYGCTF. The CDR3 region has the DNA TGTGCCTGGAGTGTACACCGGACAGTCCCCCGCTATGGCTGCACCTTC.

This clone appeared once. This rearrangement joins TRBV5-6 to TRBJ1-3, with TRBD1 as a possible D gene (6 bases). Per the germline V gene, CDR1 is SGHDT and CDR2 is YYEEEE. Deletions cut 6 bases from V and 2 bases from J, with 12 bases between. The CDR3 sequence is 14 residues long. CDR3 sequence: CASTSGAAGNTIYF. CDR3 nucleotides: TGTGCCAGCACCTCGGGGGCGGCTGGAAACACCATATATTTT. Looking up the rest from reference TRBV5-6 and TRBJ1-3 gives the full variable domain: DAGVTQSPTHLIKTRGQQVTLRCSPKSGHDTVSWYQQALGQGPQFIFQYYEEEERQRGNFPDRFSGHQFPNYSSELNVNALLLGDSALYLCASTSGAAGNTIYFGEGSWLTVV.

The gene calls are TRBV19 and TRBJ2-5; no definite D call. V was clipped by 1 base and J by 0 bases, with 3 bases between them. CDR1 is LNHDA and CDR2 is SQIVND in the germline V gene (reference sequence). The length of the CDR3 is 13 residues. CDR3 region: CASSIANQETQYF. In nucleotides, the CDR3 is TGTGCCAGTAGTATAGCTAACCAAGAGACCCAGTACTTC.

The chain uses TRBV12-5 and TRBJ1-3; D might be TRBD1 (5 bases). Germline CDR1 is LGHNT and CDR2 is FRNRAP. Trimming stripped 2 bases from V and 4 bases from J, with 12 bases between. The CDR3 loop spans 15 amino acids. CDR3 protein: CASGLPTVDGNTIYF. The CDR3 bases are TGTGCTAGTGGTTTGCCGACAGTGGACGGAAACACCATATATTTT.

The chain couples TRBV11-2 to TRBJ2-5; TRBD1 aligns across 9 bases. The CDR3 is 15 amino acids. The V segment lost 2 bases and the J segment 3 bases; nucleotides outside the gene matches: 4. In germline, CDR1 is SGHAT, CDR2 FQNNGV. CDR3: CASSLQGQGEETQYF. In nucleotides, the CDR3 is TGTGCCAGCAGCTTACAGGGACAGGGTGAAGAGACCCAGTACTTC.

The gene calls are TRBV11-2 and TRBJ1-2, with a tentative D call TRBD1 (5 bases). The germline V gene encodes CDR1 SGHAT and CDR2 FQNNGV. V was clipped by 2 bases and J by 4 bases, with 20 bases between them. This CDR3 is built from 17 residues. The CDR3 sequence is CASSLWGETELGYGYTF. The CDR3 DNA reads as TGTGCCAGCAGCTTATGGGGCGAGACAGAGTTGGGCTATGGCTACACCTTC.

The chain combines TRBV7-9 with TRBJ1-2, with TRBD1 matching 9 bases. CDR1 is SEHNR, CDR2 FQNEAQ, per germline (reference sequence). The CDR3 contains 17 residues. Trimming removed 6 bases from V and 4 bases from J; junction bases left unmatched: 15. CDR3 protein: CASRSGQGSPPSYGYTF. For the CDR3, the DNA is TGTGCCAGCAGATCGGGACAGGGTTCCCCCCCAAGCTATGGCTACACCTTC.

The genes are TRBV11-1 and TRBJ2-3; 7 nucleotides line up with TRBD2. From germline, CDR1 is SGHAT and CDR2 FQDESV (reference sequence). CDR3 size: 16 residues. Trimming at V came to 6 bases and at J to 1 base, leaving 10 bases not matched to a gene. In DNA form, the CDR3 reads TGTGCCAGCAGTTCATGGTCCAGCGGGGGCACAGATACGCAGTATTTT. It codes for CASSSWSSGGTDTQYF.

This chain uses TRBV9 with TRBJ2-7; maybe TRBD2 (6 bases). The V and J ends lost 4 bases and 1 base respectively, with 21 bases between them. The CDR3 totals 17 residues. CDR1 and CDR2 from the germline V gene are SGDLS and YYNGEE. The CDR3 spells CASSSSPLPGESYEQYF. For the CDR3, the DNA is TGTGCCAGCAGCTCTAGCCCCTTACCGGGAGAGTCCTACGAGCAGTACTTC. The full variable domain, its missing parts supplied by reference TRBV9 and TRBJ2-7, is DSGVTQTPKHLITATGQRVTLRCSPRSGDLSVYWYQQSLDQGLQFLIQYYNGEERAKGNILERFSAQQFPDLHSELNLSSLELGDSALYFCASSSSPLPGESYEQYFGPGTRLTVT.

The table lists this clone with a count of one. The chain carries TRBV5-8 and TRBJ2-5; D is unclear. Trimming stripped 4 bases from V and 5 bases from J, with 12 bases between. The CDR3 sequence is 13 residues long. The germline V gene has CDR1 SGHTS and CDR2 YDEGEE. The CDR3 loop reads CASSRSGWETQYF. As DNA, the CDR3 is TGTGCCAGCAGCCGGTCGGGTTGGGAGACCCAGTACTTC.

The genes are TRBV28 and TRBJ1-5; maybe TRBD1 (6 bases). The CDR3 runs to 17 residues. Trimming removed 8 bases from V and 3 bases from J, with 23 bases in between. In germline, CDR1 is MDHEN, CDR2 SYDVKM. The CDR3 reads CASGLPWGGPVNQPQHF. In DNA, the CDR3 is TGTGCCAGCGGGTTGCCGTGGGGGGGGCCGGTCAATCAGCCCCAGCATTTT.

The gene calls are TRBV15 and TRBJ2-2; TRBD2 is a possible D gene (5 bases). Trimming stripped 0 bases from V and 4 bases from J, with 12 bases between. The V gene's germline CDR1 is LNHNV and CDR2 YYDKDF (reference sequence). The CDR3 loop spans 16 amino acids. CDR3 nucleotide sequence: TGTGCCACCAGCAGAGATTTGGGGAGCGCCACCGGGGAGCTGTTTTTT. Protein: CATSRDLGSATGELFF.

The V and J genes are TRBV30 and TRBJ1-2, with 9 bases lining up with TRBD1. The V gene end was trimmed by 3 bases and the J gene end by 5 bases; junction bases not matched to a gene: 13. Germline values: CDR1 GTSNPN, CDR2 SVGIG (reference sequence). The CDR3 consists of 16 residues. CDR3 DNA sequence: TGTGCCTGGAGCCTAAGGGACGACAGGGGGAGATATGGCTACACCTTC. Translated: CAWSLRDDRGRYGYTF.

This clone was detected a few times. V and J are TRBV18 and TRBJ1-6; 9 positions match TRBD1. The V gene end was trimmed by 4 bases and the J gene end by 9 bases; junction bases not matched to a gene: 4. This CDR3 is 14 amino acids long. CDR1 and CDR2 from the germline V gene are KGHSH and LQKENI. The CDR3 DNA reads as TGTGCCAGCTCACGGGGACAGGGCGGTTCACCCCTCCACTTT. Amino acid sequence: CASSRGQGGSPLHF.

This chain links TRBV5-3 with TRBJ1-6; D is perhaps TRBD1 (6 bases). TRBV5-3 is filed as an ORF, its function uncertain. This CDR3 has 14 amino acids. With 4 bases removed from V and 9 bases from J, the gap between germline ends came to 14 bases. The CDR3 DNA reads TGTGCCAGAAGCGCCGAAGACAGGACTTCACCCCTCCACTTT. Amino acids: CARSAEDRTSPLHF.

The chain combines TRBV27 with TRBJ1-1; D is perhaps TRBD1 (5 bases). Germline assignment: CDR1 MNHEY and CDR2 SMNVEV (reference sequence). Trimming pared 6 bases from V and 1 base from J, leaving 15 bases between. The CDR3 contains 15 residues. The DNA of the CDR3 is TGTGCCAGCAGGGGATTATGGACACAGAACACTGAAGCTTTCTTT. Amino acids: CASRGLWTQNTEAFF.

The rearrangement links TRBV7-9 to TRBJ1-4, with a possible D match to TRBD1 (6 bases). CDR3 length: 14 amino acids. Germline CDR1 is SEHNR and CDR2 is FQNEAQ (reference sequence). Between the trimmed V and J ends, which lost 4 bases and 8 bases, there was a span of 14 bases. The CDR3 region has the DNA TGTGCCAGCAGCTATCAGGGGTTTAAGGAAAAACTGTTTTTT. Its translation is CASSYQGFKEKLFF.

The chain joins TRBV5-6 to TRBJ1-6; D is uncertain. Germline CDR1 reads SGHDT; CDR2 reads YYEEEE. CDR3 length: 12 amino acids. V was cut by 1 base and J by 10 bases, with 6 bases left in between. As DNA, the CDR3 is TGTGCCAGCAGCTTGTCCCAGTCACCCCTCCACTTT. Amino acids: CASSLSQSPLHF. Full variable domain (outside the CDR3, taken from reference TRBV5-6 and TRBJ1-6): DAGVTQSPTHLIKTRGQQVTLRCSPKSGHDTVSWYQQALGQGPQFIFQYYEEEERQRGNFPDRFSGHQFPNYSSELNVNALLLGDSALYLCASSLSQSPLHFGNGTRLTVT.

The chain couples TRBV11-2 to TRBJ2-1; 9 nucleotides agree with TRBD1. In germline, CDR1 is SGHAT, CDR2 FQNNGV. CDR3 size: 18 residues. The trim removed 1 base at V and 6 bases at J, leaving 13 bases unmatched. CDR3 sequence (DNA): TGTGCCAGCAGCTTAGTCCGTTTTGGGGGACAGGGCCTCAATGAGCAGTTCTTC. Protein product: CASSLVRFGGQGLNEQFF.

J is TRBJ1-1 and V is TRBV2, with 7 nucleotides matching TRBD1. Germline values: CDR1 SNHLY, CDR2 FYNNEI. V trimming: 6 bases; J trimming: 4 bases; junction bases outside the gene matches: 8. The CDR3 length is 14 residues. The CDR3 DNA sequence: TGTGCCAGCAGGAAACAGGGGCCCGCCACTGAAGCTTTCTTT. It codes for CASRKQGPATEAFF.

This chain connects TRBV2 to TRBJ2-7; 8 bases map to TRBD1. Losses at the gene ends were 11 bases for V and 2 bases for J; bases not matched to a gene: 5. This CDR3 contains 12 residues. Germline V gives CDR1 SNHLY, CDR2 FYNNEI. The CDR3 bases are TGTGCCGGACAGGGAATGGCCTACGAGCAGTACTTC. This encodes CAGQGMAYEQYF.

The chain links TRBV15 to TRBJ2-7; TRBD2 aligns across 10 bases. Germline V gene lookup returns CDR1 LNHNV and CDR2 YYDKDF (reference sequence). The junction had 4 bases not matched to a gene; V was cut back by 0 bases and J by 5 bases. The CDR3 has 15 residues. This CDR3 reads CATSRDRAGGNEQYF. The CDR3 nucleotides are TGTGCCACCAGCAGAGATCGAGCGGGGGGGAACGAGCAGTACTTC.